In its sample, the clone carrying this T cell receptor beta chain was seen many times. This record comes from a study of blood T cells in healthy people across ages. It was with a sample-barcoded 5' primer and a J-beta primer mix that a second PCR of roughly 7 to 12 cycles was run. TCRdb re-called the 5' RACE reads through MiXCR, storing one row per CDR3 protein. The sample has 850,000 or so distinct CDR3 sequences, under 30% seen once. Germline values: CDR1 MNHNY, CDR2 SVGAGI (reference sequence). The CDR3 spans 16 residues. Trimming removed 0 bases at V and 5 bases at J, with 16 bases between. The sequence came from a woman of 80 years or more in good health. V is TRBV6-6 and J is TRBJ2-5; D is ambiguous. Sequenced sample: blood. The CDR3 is CASSYSFGAPRETQYF. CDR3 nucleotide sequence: TGTGCCAGCAGTTACTCCTTTGGCGCCCCAAGGGAGACCCAGTACTTC.